This TCR beta chain was identified during a study of identifying expanded T cells in peripheral blood. Findings and caveats of the study: Across healthy donors, higher total template counts meant significantly greater roughly two-week count variance. About 1.2 clones differed between technical replicates, versus about 16 and 19 over time.

During the collection period, no donor immune events like infections were recorded. Sequencing was performed with immunoSEQ multiplex PCR; in TCRdb, only in-frame clones are kept and a portion is missing. The table includes some 90,000 clones, more than 75% detected once. Germline CDR1 and CDR2: LNHDA and SQIVND (reference sequence). This CDR3 contains 22 residues. With 1 base removed from V and 5 bases from J, the gap between germline ends came to 35 bases. This clone was seen once. The target antigen is unknown. This receptor was identified in a person aged 18 to 70 in good health. Sequenced: blood. The chain links TRBV19 to TRBJ1-2; D is unclear. CDR3 coding DNA: TGTGCCAGTAGTATAGGTAGGGTCAGGTGGAAAGAACCGGCCCGCCGCTCATATGGCTACACCTTC. It yields the protein CASSIGRVRWKEPARRSYGYTF.